The clone carrying this TCR beta chain showed up just a few times. Antigen unknown. Populations obtained by sorting all exceeded 98% purity. These data come from a study of beta chain features in type 1 diabetes. Whole-study findings and limits: A cDNA-based sequencing approach could over-represent cells with high TCR expression.

The authors reverse transcribed all of the isolated RNA, so sequencing captured expressed TCRB transcripts. Sequencing was performed with immunoSEQ multiplex PCR; in TCRdb, only in-frame clones are kept and a portion is missing. Of 150,000 to 190,000 clones in the sample, under 9.5% are singletons; the top ten hold 0.55% to 0.75%. Trimming took 7 bases from V and 3 from J, leaving 14 bases between them. The CDR3 has 13 residues. Germline CDR1 and CDR2: SQVTM and ANQGSEA. Sample: central memory CD4+ T cells from blood. This clonotype was obtained from a young man in good health. The chain couples TRBV29-1 to TRBJ2-3, with TRBD2 as a possible D gene (6 bases). CDR3 region: CSDATGVTDTQYF. The CDR3 bases are TGCAGCGACGCAACGGGGGTAACAGATACGCAGTATTTT.